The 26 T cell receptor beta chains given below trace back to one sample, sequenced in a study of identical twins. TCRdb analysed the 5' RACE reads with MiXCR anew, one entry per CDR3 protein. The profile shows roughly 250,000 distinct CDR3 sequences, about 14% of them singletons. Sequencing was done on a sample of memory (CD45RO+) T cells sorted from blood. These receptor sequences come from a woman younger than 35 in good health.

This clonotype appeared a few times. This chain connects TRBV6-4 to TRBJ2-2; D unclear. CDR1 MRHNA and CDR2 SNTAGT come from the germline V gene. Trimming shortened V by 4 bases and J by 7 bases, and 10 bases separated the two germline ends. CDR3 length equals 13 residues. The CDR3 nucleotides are TGTGCCAGCAGTGCCACTTGGGGCGGGGAGCTGTTTTTT. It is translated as CASSATWGGELFF.

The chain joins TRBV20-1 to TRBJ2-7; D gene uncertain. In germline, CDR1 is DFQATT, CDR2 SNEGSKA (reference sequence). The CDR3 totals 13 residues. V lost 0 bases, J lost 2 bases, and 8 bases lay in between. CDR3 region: CSARDRTAYEQYF. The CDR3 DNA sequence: TGCAGTGCTAGAGATAGAACAGCCTACGAGCAGTACTTC.

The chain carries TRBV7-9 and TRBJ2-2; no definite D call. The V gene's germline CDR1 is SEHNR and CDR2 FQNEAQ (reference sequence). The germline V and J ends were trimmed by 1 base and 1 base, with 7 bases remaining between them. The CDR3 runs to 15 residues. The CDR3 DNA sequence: TGTGCCAGCAGCTTAGGGACCCAGAACACCGGGGAGCTGTTTTTT. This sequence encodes CASSLGTQNTGELFF.

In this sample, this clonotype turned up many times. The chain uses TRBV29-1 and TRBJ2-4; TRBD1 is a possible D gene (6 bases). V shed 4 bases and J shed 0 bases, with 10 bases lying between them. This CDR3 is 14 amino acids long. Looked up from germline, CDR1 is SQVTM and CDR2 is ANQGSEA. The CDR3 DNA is TGCAGCGTTGTAGGGGGAGTAGCCAAAAACATTCAGTACTTC. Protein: CSVVGGVAKNIQYF.

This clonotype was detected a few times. CDR3 region: CASSLQGFYGYTF. The CDR3 DNA reads as TGTGCCAGCAGTCTACAGGGTTTCTATGGCTACACCTTC. The chain links TRBV12-3 or TRBV12-4 to TRBJ1-2; tentative D call: TRBD1 (6 bases). CDR3 length: 13 residues. Between the trimmed V and J ends, which lost 5 bases and 4 bases, there was a span of 11 bases.

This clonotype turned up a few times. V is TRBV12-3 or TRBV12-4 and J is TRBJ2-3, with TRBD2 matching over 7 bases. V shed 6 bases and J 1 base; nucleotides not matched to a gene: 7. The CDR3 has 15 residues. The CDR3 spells CASRLGGIGTDTQYF. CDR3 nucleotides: TGTGCCAGCAGACTGGGAGGGATCGGCACAGATACGCAGTATTTT.

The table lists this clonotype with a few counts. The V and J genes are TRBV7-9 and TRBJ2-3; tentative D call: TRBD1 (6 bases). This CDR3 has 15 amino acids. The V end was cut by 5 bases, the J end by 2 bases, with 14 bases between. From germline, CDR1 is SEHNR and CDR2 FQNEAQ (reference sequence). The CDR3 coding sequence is TGTGCCAGCAGCCGAGACAGGCAATTCACAGATACGCAGTATTTT. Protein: CASSRDRQFTDTQYF.

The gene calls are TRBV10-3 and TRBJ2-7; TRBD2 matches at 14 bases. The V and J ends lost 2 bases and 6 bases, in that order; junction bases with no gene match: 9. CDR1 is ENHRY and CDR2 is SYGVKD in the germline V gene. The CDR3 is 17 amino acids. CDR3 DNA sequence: TGTGCCATCAGTGAGCCTTCGGGACTAGCGGGAGTTCCCGAGCAGTACTTC. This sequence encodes CAISEPSGLAGVPEQYF.

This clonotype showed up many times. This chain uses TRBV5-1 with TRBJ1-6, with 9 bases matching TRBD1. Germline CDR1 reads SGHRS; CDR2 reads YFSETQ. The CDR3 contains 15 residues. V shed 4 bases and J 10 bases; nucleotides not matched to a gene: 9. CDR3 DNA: TGCGCCAGCAGCGCAGGGACAGGGCTCGACTCACCCCTCCACTTT. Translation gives CASSAGTGLDSPLHF.

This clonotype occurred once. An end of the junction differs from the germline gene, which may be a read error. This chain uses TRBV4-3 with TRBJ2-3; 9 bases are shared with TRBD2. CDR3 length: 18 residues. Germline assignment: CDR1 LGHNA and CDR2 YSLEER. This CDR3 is CTSSQDRDSGRTTDTQYF. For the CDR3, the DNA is TGCACCAGCAGCCAAGATCGGGACAGCGGGAGGACCACAGATACGCAGTATTTT.

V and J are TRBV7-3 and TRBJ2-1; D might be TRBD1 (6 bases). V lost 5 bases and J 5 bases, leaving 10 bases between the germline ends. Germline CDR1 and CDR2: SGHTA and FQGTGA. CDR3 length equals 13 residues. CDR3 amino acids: CASSKGQNNEQFF. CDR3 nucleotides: TGTGCCAGCAGCAAAGGACAGAACAATGAGCAGTTCTTC.

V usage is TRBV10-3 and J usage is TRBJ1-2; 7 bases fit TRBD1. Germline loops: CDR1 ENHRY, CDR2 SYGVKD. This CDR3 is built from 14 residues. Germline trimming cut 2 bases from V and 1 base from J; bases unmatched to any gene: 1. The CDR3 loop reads CAISEGTVNYGYTF. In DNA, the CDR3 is TGTGCCATCAGTGAGGGGACAGTTAACTATGGCTACACCTTC.

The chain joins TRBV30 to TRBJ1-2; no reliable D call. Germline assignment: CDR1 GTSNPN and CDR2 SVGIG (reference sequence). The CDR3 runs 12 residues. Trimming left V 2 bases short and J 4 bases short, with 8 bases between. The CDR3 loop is CAWSRPAYGYTF. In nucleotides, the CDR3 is TGTGCCTGGAGTAGGCCAGCCTATGGCTACACCTTC. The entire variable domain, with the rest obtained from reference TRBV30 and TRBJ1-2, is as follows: SQTIHQWPATLVQPVGSPLSLECTVEGTSNPNLYWYRQAAGRGLQLLFYSVGIGQISSEVPQNLSASRPQDRQFILSSKKLLLSDSGFYLCAWSRPAYGYTFGSGTRLTVV.

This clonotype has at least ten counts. The CDR3 region is CASRGEQGTEAFF. CDR3 nucleotides: TGTGCCAGCAGAGGGGAGCAGGGTACTGAAGCTTTCTTT. The genes are TRBV2 and TRBJ1-1; D is possibly TRBD1 (5 bases). Looked up from germline, CDR1 is SNHLY and CDR2 is FYNNEI. V lost 6 bases to trimming and J lost 5 bases, with 13 bases between them. This CDR3 is 13 amino acids long.

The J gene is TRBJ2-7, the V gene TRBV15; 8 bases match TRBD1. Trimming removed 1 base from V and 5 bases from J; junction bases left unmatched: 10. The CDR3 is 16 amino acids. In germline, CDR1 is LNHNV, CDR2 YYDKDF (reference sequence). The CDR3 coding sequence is TGTGCCACCAGCAGAGTTGACAGGGGAATTGGAAACGAGCAGTACTTC. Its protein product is CATSRVDRGIGNEQYF. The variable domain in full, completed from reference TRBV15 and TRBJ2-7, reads DAMVIQNPRYQVTQFGKPVTLSCSQTLNHNVMYWYQQKSSQAPKLLFHYYDKDFNNEADTPDNFQSRRPNTSFCFLDIRSPGLGDTAMYLCATSRVDRGIGNEQYFGPGTRLTVT.

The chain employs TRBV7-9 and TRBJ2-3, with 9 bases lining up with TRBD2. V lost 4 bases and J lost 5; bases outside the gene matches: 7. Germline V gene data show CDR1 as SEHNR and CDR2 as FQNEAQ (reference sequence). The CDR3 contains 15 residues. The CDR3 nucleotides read TGTGCCAGCAGCTCGGAGCGGGAGGAGGGAGATACGCAGTATTTT. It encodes CASSSEREEGDTQYF.

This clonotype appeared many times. CDR3 DNA sequence: TGTGCCACCAGCAGAGATAGGGCAGATACGCAGTATTTT. Encoded protein: CATSRDRADTQYF. This sequence joins TRBV15 and TRBJ2-3, with D uncertain. Looked up from germline, CDR1 is LNHNV and CDR2 is YYDKDF (reference sequence). The CDR3 contains 13 residues. Trimming removed 0 bases from V and 4 bases from J, with 5 bases in between.

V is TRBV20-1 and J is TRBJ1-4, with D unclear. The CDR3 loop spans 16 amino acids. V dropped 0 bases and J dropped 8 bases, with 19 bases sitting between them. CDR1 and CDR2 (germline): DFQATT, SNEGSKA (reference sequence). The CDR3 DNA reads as TGCAGTGCTAGAGACGCCCTTCCTTCAAGGGCGGAAAAACTGTTTTTT. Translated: CSARDALPSRAEKLFF.

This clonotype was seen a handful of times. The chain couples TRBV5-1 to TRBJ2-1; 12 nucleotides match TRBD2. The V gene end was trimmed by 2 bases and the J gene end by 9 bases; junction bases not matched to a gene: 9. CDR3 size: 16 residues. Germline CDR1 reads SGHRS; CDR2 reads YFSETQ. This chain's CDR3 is CASSFRTSGNIGEQFF. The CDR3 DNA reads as TGCGCCAGCAGCTTCAGGACTAGCGGGAACATTGGTGAGCAGTTCTTC.

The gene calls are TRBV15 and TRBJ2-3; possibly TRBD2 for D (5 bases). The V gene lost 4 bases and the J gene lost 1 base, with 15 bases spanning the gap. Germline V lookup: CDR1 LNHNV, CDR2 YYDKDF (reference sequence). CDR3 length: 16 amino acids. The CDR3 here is CATSTFSWRGTDTQYF. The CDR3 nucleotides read TGTGCCACCAGCACCTTCTCTTGGCGGGGCACAGATACGCAGTATTTT. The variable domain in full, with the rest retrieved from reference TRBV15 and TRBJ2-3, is DAMVIQNPRYQVTQFGKPVTLSCSQTLNHNVMYWYQQKSSQAPKLLFHYYDKDFNNEADTPDNFQSRRPNTSFCFLDIRSPGLGDTAMYLCATSTFSWRGTDTQYFGPGTRLTVL.

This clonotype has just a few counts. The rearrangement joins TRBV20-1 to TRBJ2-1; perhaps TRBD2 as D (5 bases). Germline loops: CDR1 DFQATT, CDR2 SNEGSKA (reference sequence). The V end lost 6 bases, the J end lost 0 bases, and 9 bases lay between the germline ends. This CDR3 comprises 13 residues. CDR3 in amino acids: CSALRASYNEQFF. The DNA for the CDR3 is TGCAGTGCATTGCGGGCCTCCTACAATGAGCAGTTCTTC.

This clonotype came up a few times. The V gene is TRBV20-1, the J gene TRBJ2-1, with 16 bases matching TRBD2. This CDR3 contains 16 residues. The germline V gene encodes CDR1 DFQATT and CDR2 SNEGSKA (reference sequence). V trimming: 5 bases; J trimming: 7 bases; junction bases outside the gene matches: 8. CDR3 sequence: CSASPGLAGGTNEQFF. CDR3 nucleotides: TGCAGTGCTTCGCCGGGACTAGCGGGAGGGACAAATGAGCAGTTCTTC.

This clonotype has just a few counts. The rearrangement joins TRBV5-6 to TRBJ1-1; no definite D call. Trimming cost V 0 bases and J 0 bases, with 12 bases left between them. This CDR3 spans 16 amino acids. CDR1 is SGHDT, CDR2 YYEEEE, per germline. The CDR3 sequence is CASSLGIRFLNTEAFF. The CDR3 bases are TGTGCCAGCAGCTTGGGCATCAGATTTTTGAACACTGAAGCTTTCTTT.

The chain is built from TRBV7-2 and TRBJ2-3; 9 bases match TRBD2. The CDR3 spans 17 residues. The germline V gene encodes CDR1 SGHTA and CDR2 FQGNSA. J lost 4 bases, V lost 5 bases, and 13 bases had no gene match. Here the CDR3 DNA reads TGTGCCAGCAGCACCCGGCGCGGGAGGGCCGTATCAGATACGCAGTATTTT. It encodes CASSTRRGRAVSDTQYF.

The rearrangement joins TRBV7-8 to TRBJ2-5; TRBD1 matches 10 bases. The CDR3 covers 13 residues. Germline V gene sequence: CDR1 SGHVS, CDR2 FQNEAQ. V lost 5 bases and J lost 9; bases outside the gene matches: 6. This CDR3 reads CASSLTDRGPQYF. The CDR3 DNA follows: TGTGCCAGCAGCCTGACAGACAGGGGGCCCCAGTACTTC.

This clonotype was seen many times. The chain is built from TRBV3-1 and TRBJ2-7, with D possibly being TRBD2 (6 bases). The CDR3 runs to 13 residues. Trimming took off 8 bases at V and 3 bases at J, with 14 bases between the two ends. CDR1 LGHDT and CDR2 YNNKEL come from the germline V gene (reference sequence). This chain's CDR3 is CASSRGGNYEQYF. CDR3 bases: TGTGCCAGCTCCCGGGGCGGGAACTACGAGCAGTACTTC.